These 18 T cell receptor beta chains were all obtained from the same sample, sequenced in a study of cytomegalovirus exposure and HLA in healthy donors. 13 Jbeta primers and 60 Vbeta primers were used for the PCR. The table came from immunoSEQ multiplex PCR; TCRdb's copy has only in-frame clones and leaves some out. The sample shows 150,000 to 200,000 clones, 65% to 85% of them seen only once. The sequenced material came from PBMCs. These TCRs come from a woman between 18 and 30 years old in good health and CMV-seronegative.

The V call is TRBV5-1, the J call TRBJ1-5; weak D call: TRBD1 (6 bases). CDR3 size: 14 residues. Germline V gene data show CDR1 as SGHRS and CDR2 as YFSETQ. The V gene lost 3 bases and the J gene lost 7 bases, with 14 bases spanning the gap. CDR3 sequence (DNA): TGCGCCAGCAGCTCGTGCCAGGGGTTGCAGCCCCAGCATTTT. It is translated as CASSSCQGLQPQHF.

The CDR3 coding sequence is TGTGCCAGCAGTTCCGGGACAGGGGTCACCGGGGAGCTGTTTTTT. The encoded protein is CASSSGTGVTGELFF. The chain recombines TRBV11-2 with TRBJ2-2; 10 bases map to TRBD1. From germline, CDR1 is SGHAT and CDR2 FQNNGV. V lost 6 bases and J lost 4; bases outside the gene matches: 5. The CDR3 consists of 15 residues.

This rearrangement joins TRBV4-2 to TRBJ2-5; 9 bases are shared with TRBD1. The DNA end favors TRBJ2-7, so the J call may be wrong. Germline V gene lookup returns CDR1 LGHNA and CDR2 YNFKEQ. This CDR3 contains 15 residues. CDR3 region: CASSQPGQGPYEQYF. Written as DNA, the CDR3 is TGTGCCAGCAGCCAACCGGGACAGGGCCCCTACGAGCAGTACTTC.

The rearrangement links TRBV7-2 to TRBJ2-1, with no clear D. There are 13 residues in the CDR3. The V end lost 2 bases, the J end lost 6 bases, and 8 bases lay between the germline ends. Germline V gives CDR1 SGHTA, CDR2 FQGNSA. CDR3 nucleotide sequence: TGTGCCAGCAGCTTATCAAATGTCAATGAGCAGTTCTTC. Its translation: CASSLSNVNEQFF.

The rearrangement links TRBV28 to TRBJ1-6; 9 bases agree with TRBD1. Germline V CDR1 and CDR2: MDHEN, SYDVKM. The CDR3 runs 16 residues. J was trimmed by 6 bases and V by 8 bases; bases with no gene match: 11. Here the CDR3 DNA reads TGTGCCAGCCGAGCTTCCCGGACAGGGGTTAATTCACCCCTCCACTTT. As protein: CASRASRTGVNSPLHF.

This clone was recorded only once. This chain links TRBV28 with TRBJ1-5, with 9 bases matching TRBD1. CDR1 and CDR2 (germline): MDHEN, SYDVKM. This CDR3 spans 16 amino acids. The V segment lost 5 bases and the J segment 4 bases; nucleotides outside the gene matches: 9. CDR3 sequence: CASSTTGGMFNQPQHF. The CDR3 nucleotides read TGTGCCAGCAGTACCACAGGGGGCATGTTTAATCAGCCCCAGCATTTT.

V is TRBV19 and J is TRBJ2-2, with TRBD2 as a possible D gene (6 bases). In germline, CDR1 is LNHDA, CDR2 SQIVND (reference sequence). The CDR3 has 18 residues. The germline V and J ends were trimmed by 3 bases and 2 bases, with 19 bases remaining between them. CDR3 loop: CASSMGLRGQPNTGELFF. The CDR3, as DNA: TGTGCCAGTAGTATGGGGTTGCGGGGCCAGCCAAACACCGGGGAGCTGTTTTTT.

The V call is TRBV10-3, the J call TRBJ1-1; the match to TRBD1 covers 12 bases. From germline, CDR1 is ENHRY and CDR2 SYGVKD. V was pared by 5 bases and J by 5 bases, with 6 bases of the junction left unmatched. The CDR3 is made up of 15 amino acids. The CDR3 sequence is CAISLGDRGRTEAFF. CDR3 sequence (DNA): TGTGCCATCAGTCTAGGGGACAGGGGGCGGACTGAAGCTTTCTTT.

The V and J genes are TRBV6-1 and TRBJ2-7; D is possibly TRBD1 (6 bases). Germline CDR1 is MNHNS and CDR2 is SASEGT. Trimming removed 2 bases at V and 2 bases at J, with 16 bases between. CDR3 length: 16 amino acids. This chain's CDR3 is CASSETVDRLTYEQYF. As DNA, the CDR3 is TGTGCCAGCAGTGAAACTGTCGACAGGCTGACCTACGAGCAGTACTTC.

This clone has more than one count but fewer than ten. Germline and junction disagree at one end, which may indicate a read error. This chain connects TRBV7-9 to TRBJ2-7; 8 bases map to TRBD2. The CDR3 is 17 amino acids. The V gene's germline CDR1 is SEHNR and CDR2 FQNEAQ (reference sequence). Here the CDR3 DNA reads TGTTCCAGCAGCCGCCTTGTCTCCGGGACTAGACCCTCCGAGCAGTACTTC. Protein product: CSSSRLVSGTRPSEQYF.

This clone was detected once. This rearrangement joins TRBV11-2 to TRBJ2-1; 8 bases line up with TRBD2. Germline-derived CDR1 and CDR2 are SGHAT and FQNNGV. The CDR3 totals 15 residues. V trimming: 5 bases; J trimming: 6 bases; junction bases outside the gene matches: 9. The CDR3 sequence is CASSATATSVNEQFF. In nucleotides, the CDR3 is TGTGCCAGCAGCGCCACCGCGACTAGCGTCAATGAGCAGTTCTTC.

This clone occurred once. The genes are TRBV4-1 and TRBJ2-5; TRBD2 matches 14 bases. Germline lookup yields CDR1 MGHRA and CDR2 YSYEKL. J gave up 5 bases and V 1 base, and 12 bases lay outside the gene matches. The CDR3 sequence is 19 residues long. Here the CDR3 reads CASSQASGTSGSSWETQYF. The CDR3 DNA follows: TGCGCCAGCAGCCAAGCATCCGGGACTAGCGGGAGTTCGTGGGAGACCCAGTACTTC.

The chain employs TRBV6-4 and TRBJ2-4, with 12 nucleotides matching TRBD2. V gave up 3 bases and J gave up 1 base; unmatched junction bases: 7. The CDR3 is made up of 18 amino acids. CDR1 and CDR2 (germline): MRHNA, SNTAGT. For the CDR3, the DNA is TGTGCCAGCAGTGATGAGGCTAGCGGGAGGGGGGCCAAAAACATTCAGTACTTC. Translation gives CASSDEASGRGAKNIQYF.

V is TRBV5-1 and J is TRBJ2-5; TRBD2 matches 8 bases. This CDR3 is built from 14 residues. The germline V gene encodes CDR1 SGHRS and CDR2 YFSETQ. The trim removed 4 bases at V and 2 bases at J, leaving 4 bases unmatched. CDR3 sequence: CASSRSGNQETQYF. CDR3 in DNA: TGCGCCAGCAGCCGTAGCGGGAATCAAGAGACCCAGTACTTC.

The gene calls are TRBV7-8 and TRBJ1-6; the D gene is possibly TRBD1 (5 bases). The CDR3 is 16 residues long. Germline assignment: CDR1 SGHVS and CDR2 FQNEAQ. V lost 2 bases and J 9 bases, leaving 17 bases between the germline ends. Here the CDR3 DNA reads TGTGCCAGCAGCTTAAGTGGGGGGGGTACGGGTTCACCCCTCCACTTT. Its translation is CASSLSGGGTGSPLHF.

The J gene is TRBJ2-7, the V gene TRBV7-9; 7 nucleotides line up with TRBD2. The CDR3 is made up of 15 amino acids. Germline CDR1 reads SEHNR; CDR2 reads FQNEAQ (reference sequence). The V gene end was trimmed by 0 bases and the J gene end by 0 bases; junction bases not matched to a gene: 2. For the CDR3, the DNA is TGTGCCAGCAGCTTAGCGGGGGGGAACTCCTACGAGCAGTACTTC. Its protein is CASSLAGGNSYEQYF. Full variable domain (rest looked up from reference TRBV7-9 and TRBJ2-7): DTGVSQNPRHKITKRGQNVTFRCDPISEHNRLYWYRQTLGQGPEFLTYFQNEAQLEKSRLLSDRFSAERPKGSFSTLEIQRTEQGDSAMYLCASSLAGGNSYEQYFGPGTRLTVT.

This rearrangement joins TRBV4-3 to TRBJ1-1, with TRBD1 as a possible D gene (6 bases). With 0 bases removed from V and 8 bases from J, the gap between germline ends came to 10 bases. Germline CDR1 is LGHNA and CDR2 is YSLEER. This CDR3 is built from 13 residues. Here the CDR3 reads CASSQETGEEAFF. In nucleotides, the CDR3 is TGCGCCAGCAGCCAAGAGACAGGAGAAGAAGCTTTCTTT.

This clone was seen a single time. The chain uses TRBV5-1 and TRBJ2-1, with 8 bases matching TRBD2. Trimming at V came to 0 bases and at J to 6 bases, leaving 5 bases not matched to a gene. Germline CDR1 is SGHRS and CDR2 is YFSETQ. The CDR3 spans 15 residues. DNA of the CDR3: TGCGCCAGCAGCTTGGGACAGAGCGGGGGCAATGAGCAGTTCTTC. It specifies CASSLGQSGGNEQFF.